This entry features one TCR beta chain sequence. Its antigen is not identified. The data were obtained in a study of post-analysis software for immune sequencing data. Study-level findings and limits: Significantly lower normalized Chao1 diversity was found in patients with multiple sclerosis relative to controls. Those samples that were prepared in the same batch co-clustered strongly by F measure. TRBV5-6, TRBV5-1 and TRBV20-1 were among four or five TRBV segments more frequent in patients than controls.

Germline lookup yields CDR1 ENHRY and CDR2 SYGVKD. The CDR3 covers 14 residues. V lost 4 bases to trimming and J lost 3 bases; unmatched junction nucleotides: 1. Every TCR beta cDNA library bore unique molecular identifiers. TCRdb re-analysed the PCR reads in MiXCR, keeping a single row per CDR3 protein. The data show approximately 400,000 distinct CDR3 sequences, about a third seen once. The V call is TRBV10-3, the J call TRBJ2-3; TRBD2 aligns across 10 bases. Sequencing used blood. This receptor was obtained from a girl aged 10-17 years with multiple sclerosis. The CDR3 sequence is CAISGAGGTDTQYF. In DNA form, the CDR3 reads TGTGCCATCAGTGGAGCGGGGGGGACAGATACGCAGTATTTT.